These 2 T cell receptor beta chains were all obtained from the same sample, sequenced in a study of shared clonotypes between healthy human individuals (dated by TCRdb to about 2020). Library preparation was by the immunoSEQ multiplex PCR assay. In TCRdb, the immuneACCESS table is reduced to in-frame sequences with V and J assigned. These tables do not hold every clone; where another copy was compared, an unresolved V gene accounts for under half, and the others remain unexplained. The table for this sample lists about 2.4 million clones; 80% to 95% of them were counted only once. The ten largest clones add up to 0.36% of the sample. Specimen: naive CD4+ T cells from PBMCs. Sample cell subset or site, as interpreted from the label and publication: CD45RA+ positively selected. The origin of the receptors is a man younger than 35 in good health. Some clones in this sample may be carry-over from other donors' samples.

This chain uses TRBV10-1 with TRBJ2-1; 9 bases are a match to TRBD2. The CDR3 runs to 14 residues. The J segment lost 4 bases and the V segment lost 6 bases, leaving 4 bases of the junction unmatched. CDR1 and CDR2 (germline): WNHNN, SYGVQD (reference sequence). The CDR3 DNA reads as TGCGCCAGCAGGCTGCTAGCGGGGTACAATGAGCAGTTCTTC. It codes for CASRLLAGYNEQFF.

This rearrangement joins TRBV5-1 to TRBJ1-3, with D perhaps TRBD1 (6 bases). This CDR3 is 14 amino acids long. Germline loops: CDR1 SGHRS, CDR2 YFSETQ. V lost 5 bases and J 4 bases, leaving 13 bases between the germline ends. In DNA form, the CDR3 reads TGCGCCAGCAGACCCGGGACACTGGGAAACACCATATATTTT. Translation: CASRPGTLGNTIYF.